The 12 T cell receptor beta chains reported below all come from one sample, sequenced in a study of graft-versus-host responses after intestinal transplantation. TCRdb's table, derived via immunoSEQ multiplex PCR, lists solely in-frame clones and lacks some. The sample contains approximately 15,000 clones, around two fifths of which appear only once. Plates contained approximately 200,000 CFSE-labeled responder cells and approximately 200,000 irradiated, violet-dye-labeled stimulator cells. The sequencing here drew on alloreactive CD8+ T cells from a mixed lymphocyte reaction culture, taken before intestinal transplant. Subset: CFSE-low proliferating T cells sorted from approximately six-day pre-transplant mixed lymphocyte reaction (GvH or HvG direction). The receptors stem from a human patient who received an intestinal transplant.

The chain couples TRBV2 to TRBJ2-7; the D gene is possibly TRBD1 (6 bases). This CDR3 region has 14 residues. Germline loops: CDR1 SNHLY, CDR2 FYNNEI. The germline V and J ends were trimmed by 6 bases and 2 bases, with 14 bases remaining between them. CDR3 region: CASRAPDRTYEQYF. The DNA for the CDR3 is TGTGCCAGCAGGGCGCCGGACAGAACCTACGAGCAGTACTTC.

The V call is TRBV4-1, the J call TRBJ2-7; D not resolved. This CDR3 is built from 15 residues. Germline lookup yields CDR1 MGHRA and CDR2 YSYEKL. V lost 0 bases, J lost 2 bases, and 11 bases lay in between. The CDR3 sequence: CASSQEGYGAYEQYF. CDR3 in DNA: TGCGCCAGCAGCCAAGAGGGGTATGGGGCCTACGAGCAGTACTTC.

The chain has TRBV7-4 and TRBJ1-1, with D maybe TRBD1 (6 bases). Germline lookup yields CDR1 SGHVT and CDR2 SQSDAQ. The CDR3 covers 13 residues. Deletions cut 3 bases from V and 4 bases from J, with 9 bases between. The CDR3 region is CASSFGGLTEAFF. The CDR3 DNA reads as TGTGCCAGCAGCTTTGGGGGGCTCACTGAAGCTTTCTTT.

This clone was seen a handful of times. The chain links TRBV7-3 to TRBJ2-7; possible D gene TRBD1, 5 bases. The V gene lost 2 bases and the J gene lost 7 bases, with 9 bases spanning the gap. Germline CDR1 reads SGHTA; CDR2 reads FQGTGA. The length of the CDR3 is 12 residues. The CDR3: CASSLSDREQYF. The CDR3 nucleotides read TGTGCCAGCAGCTTATCCGACAGAGAGCAGTACTTC.

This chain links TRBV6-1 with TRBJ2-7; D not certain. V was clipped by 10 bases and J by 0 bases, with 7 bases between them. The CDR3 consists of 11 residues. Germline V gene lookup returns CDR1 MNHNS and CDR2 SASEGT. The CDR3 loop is CATGLSYEQYF. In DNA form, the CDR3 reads TGTGCCACTGGCCTCTCCTACGAGCAGTACTTC.

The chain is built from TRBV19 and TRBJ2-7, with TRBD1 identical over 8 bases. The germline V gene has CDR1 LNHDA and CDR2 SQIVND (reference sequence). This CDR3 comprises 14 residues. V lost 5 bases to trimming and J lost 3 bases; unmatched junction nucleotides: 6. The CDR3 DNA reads TGTGCCAGTAGTCCAGGACAGGGTTTCTACGAGCAGTACTTC. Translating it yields CASSPGQGFYEQYF.

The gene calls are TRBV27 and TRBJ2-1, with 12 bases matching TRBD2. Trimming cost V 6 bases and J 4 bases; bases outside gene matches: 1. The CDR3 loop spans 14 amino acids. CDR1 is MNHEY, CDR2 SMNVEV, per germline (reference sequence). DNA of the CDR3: TGTGCCAGCAGCCTAGCGGGGGGGTACAATGAGCAGTTCTTC. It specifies CASSLAGGYNEQFF.

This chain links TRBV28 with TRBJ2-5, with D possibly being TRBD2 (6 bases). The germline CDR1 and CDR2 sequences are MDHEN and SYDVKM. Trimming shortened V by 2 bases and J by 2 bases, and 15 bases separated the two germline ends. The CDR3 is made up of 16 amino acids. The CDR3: CASSLRLGLLQETQYF. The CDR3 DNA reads TGTGCCAGCAGTTTAAGGTTGGGACTCCTTCAAGAGACCCAGTACTTC.

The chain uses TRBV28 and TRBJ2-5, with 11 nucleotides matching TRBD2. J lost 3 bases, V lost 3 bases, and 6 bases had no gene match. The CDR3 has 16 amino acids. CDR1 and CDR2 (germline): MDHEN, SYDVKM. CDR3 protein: CASSFLAGGPKETQYF. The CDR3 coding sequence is TGTGCCAGCAGTTTTCTAGCGGGAGGACCTAAAGAGACCCAGTACTTC.

The CDR3 DNA follows: TGCGCCAGCAGCCAAGTAGTCGTGGGGGCAGGGTATGGCTACACCTTC. As protein: CASSQVVVGAGYGYTF. V usage is TRBV4-1 and J usage is TRBJ1-2; possibly TRBD1 for D (6 bases). Germline-derived CDR1 and CDR2 are MGHRA and YSYEKL. Trimming took off 1 base at V and 5 bases at J, with 17 bases between the two ends. The CDR3 loop spans 16 amino acids.

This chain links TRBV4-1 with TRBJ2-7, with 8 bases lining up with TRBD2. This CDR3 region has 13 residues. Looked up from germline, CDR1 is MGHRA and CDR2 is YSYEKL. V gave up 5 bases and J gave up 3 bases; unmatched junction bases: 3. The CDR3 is CASSAGTSYEQYF. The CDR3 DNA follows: TGCGCCAGCAGCGCCGGGACTAGCTACGAGCAGTACTTC.

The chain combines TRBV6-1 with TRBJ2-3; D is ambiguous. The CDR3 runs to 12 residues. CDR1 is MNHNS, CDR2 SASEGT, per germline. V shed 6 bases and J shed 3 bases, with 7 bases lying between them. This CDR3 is CASRPNTDTQYF. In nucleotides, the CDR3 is TGTGCCAGCAGACCGAATACAGATACGCAGTATTTT.